This is a list of T cell receptor beta chains from one sample in a study of blood T cell repertoires in COVID-19. Some clones are missing from TCRdb's copy, which holds only in-frame ones; the method was immunoSEQ multiplex PCR. The table records 30,000 to 35,000 clones, around four fifths of them present only once. Source material: peripheral blood. Receptor source: a woman aged 55 to 70 with acute or convalescent COVID-19. The CDR3 runs from the conserved cysteine through the conserved F or W. D genes are given only for firm matches. Not every row has a clone size; where given, it reads once, few, many or a size class.

size,J,V,D,CDR3,DNA
few,TRBJ1-2,TRBV5-6,.,CASSSRRAGGGGYTF,TGTGCCAGCAGCTCACGCCGTGCGGGGGGAGGCGGCTACACCTTC
once,TRBJ1-1,TRBV2,.,CASSDLGGNTEAFF,TGTGCCAGCAGTGATCTGGGGGGGAACACTGAAGCTTTCTTT
.,TRBJ1-6,TRBV5-1,TRBD1,CASSFDRAGASPLHF,TGCGCCAGCAGCTTCGACAGGGCCGGCGCTTCACCCCTCCACTTT
once,TRBJ2-1,TRBV9,TRBD2,CASSVAPTSGVSSYNEQFF,TGTGCCAGCAGCGTAGCCCCGACTAGCGGGGTAAGCTCCTACAATGAGCAGTTCTTC
.,TRBJ1-1,TRBV19,.,CASSIAGSEAFF,TGTGCCAGTAGTATAGCAGGGTCTGAAGCTTTCTTT
few,TRBJ2-6,TRBV19,.,CASSADFGANVLTF,TGTGCCAGTAGTGCGGACTTTGGGGCCAACGTCCTGACTTTC
.,TRBJ2-7,TRBV18,.,CASSPPGHPRKSYEQYF,TGTGCCAGCTCACCTCCGGGACACCCTCGGAAATCCTACGAGCAGTACTTC
.,TRBJ1-1,TRBV18,TRBD1,CASSLGQGGTEAFF,TGTGCCAGCTCATTGGGACAGGGCGGGACTGAAGCTTTCTTT
.,TRBJ1-1,TRBV5-1,.,CASSSDRLAAFF,TGCGCCAGCAGCAGCGACAGGCTGGCAGCTTTCTTT
once,TRBJ1-2,TRBV2,TRBD1,CASSELPTGANYGYTF,TGTGCCAGCAGTGAATTACCGACAGGGGCGAACTATGGCTACACCTTC
once,TRBJ2-1,TRBV5-4,.,CASSLADTYNEQFF,TGTGCCAGCAGCTTGGCTGACACCTACAATGAGCAGTTCTTC
.,TRBJ1-1,TRBV24-1,.,CATQGTGFTEAFF,TGTGCCACCCAGGGAACAGGGTTCACTGAAGCTTTCTTT
.,TRBJ2-5,TRBV2,TRBD2,CASSGLAGGRETQYF,TGTGCCAGCAGCGGACTAGCGGGGGGCCGGGAGACCCAGTACTTC
.,TRBJ1-6,TRBV27,TRBD1,CASSLGQGSSYNSPLHF,TGTGCCAGCAGTCTCGGACAGGGGAGCTCCTATAATTCACCCCTCCACTTT
few,TRBJ2-2,TRBV6-5,.,CASSPTGGTGELFF,TGTGCCAGCAGCCCCACCGGGGGAACCGGGGAGCTGTTTTTT
.,TRBJ2-7,TRBV2,TRBD1,CASSELPGQGLGSYEQYF,TGTGCCAGCAGTGAACTTCCGGGACAGGGCTTAGGCTCCTACGAGCAGTACTTC
.,TRBJ1-2,TRBV9,TRBD1,CASSVGQGAPGYTF,TGTGCCAGCAGCGTCGGACAGGGGGCGCCCGGCTACACCTTC
few,TRBJ1-1,TRBV5-1,.,CASSLDSPPTFF,TGCGCCAGCAGCTTGGACAGTCCCCCGACTTTCTTT
.,TRBJ1-2,TRBV5-6,.,CASSLAAADGYTF,TGTGCCAGCAGCTTGGCCGCCGCGGATGGCTACACCTTC
.,TRBJ2-7,TRBV6-5,TRBD1,CASREGQSYEQYF,TGTGCCAGCAGAGAGGGACAGTCCTACGAGCAGTACTTC
.,TRBJ1-3,TRBV5-1,TRBD1,CASSLTGERNTIYF,TGCGCCAGCAGCTTGACAGGGGAAAGAAACACCATATATTTT
.,TRBJ1-2,TRBV27,.,CASYSTVGYTF,TGTGCCAGCTATTCCACGGTTGGCTACACCTTC
.,TRBJ1-1,TRBV18,TRBD1,CASSIRQGGDTEAFF,TGTGCCAGCTCAATAAGACAGGGGGGGGACACTGAAGCTTTCTTT
.,TRBJ2-2,TRBV9,.,CASSVVSQGGELFF,TGTGCCAGCAGCGTAGTATCTCAGGGGGGGGAGCTGTTTTTT
.,TRBJ1-5,TRBV2,.,CASSEGDSGNQPQHF,TGTGCCAGCAGTGAAGGCGACAGTGGCAATCAGCCCCAGCATTTT
.,TRBJ2-7,TRBV6-6,TRBD1,CASGQGSHEQYF,TGTGCCAGCGGACAGGGGTCTCACGAGCAGTACTTC
.,TRBJ1-1,TRBV5-4,.,CASSLPRTANTEAFF,TGTGCCAGCAGCTTGCCCCGGACTGCGAACACTGAAGCTTTCTTT
.,TRBJ1-4,TRBV9,.,CASSVNPGGSNEKLFF,TGTGCCAGCAGCGTAAATCCGGGGGGATCTAATGAAAAACTGTTTTTT
once,TRBJ1-2,TRBV4-1,TRBD1,CASTLDRETAGYGYTF,TGCGCCAGCACCTTGGACAGGGAAACAGCGGGCTATGGCTACACCTTC
.,TRBJ2-7,TRBV5-1,.,CASSLGGFSYEQYF,TGCGCCAGCAGCTTGGGAGGGTTCTCCTACGAGCAGTACTTC
.,TRBJ1-1,TRBV18,TRBD1,CASSPKGAWGNTEAFF,TGTGCCAGCTCACCGAAGGGGGCCTGGGGGAACACTGAAGCTTTCTTT